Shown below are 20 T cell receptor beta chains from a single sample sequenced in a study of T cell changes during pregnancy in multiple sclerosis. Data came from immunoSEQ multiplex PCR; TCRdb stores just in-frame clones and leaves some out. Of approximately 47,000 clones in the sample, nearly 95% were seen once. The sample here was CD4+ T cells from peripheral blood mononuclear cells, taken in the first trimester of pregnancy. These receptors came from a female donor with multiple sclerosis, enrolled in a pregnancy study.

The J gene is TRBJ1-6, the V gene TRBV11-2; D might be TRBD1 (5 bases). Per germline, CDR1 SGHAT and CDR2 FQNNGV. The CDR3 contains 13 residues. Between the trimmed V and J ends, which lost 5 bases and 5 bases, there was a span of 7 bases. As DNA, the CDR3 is TGTGCCAGCAGCACAGGACATAATTCACCCCTCCACTTT. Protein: CASSTGHNSPLHF.

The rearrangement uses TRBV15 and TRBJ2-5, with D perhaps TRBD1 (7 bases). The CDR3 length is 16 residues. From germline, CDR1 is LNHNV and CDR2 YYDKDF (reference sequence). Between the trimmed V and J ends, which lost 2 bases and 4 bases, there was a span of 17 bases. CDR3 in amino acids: CATSRRSGQGGETQYF. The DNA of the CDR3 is TGTGCCACCAGCAGAAGGTCGGGGCAGGGGGGAGAGACCCAGTACTTC.

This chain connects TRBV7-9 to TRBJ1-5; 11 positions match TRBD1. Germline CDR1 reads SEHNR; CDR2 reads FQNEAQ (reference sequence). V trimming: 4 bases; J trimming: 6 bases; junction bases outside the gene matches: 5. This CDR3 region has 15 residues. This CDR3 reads CASSSGDRGTQPQHF. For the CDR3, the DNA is TGTGCCAGCAGCTCGGGGGACAGGGGGACTCAGCCCCAGCATTTT.

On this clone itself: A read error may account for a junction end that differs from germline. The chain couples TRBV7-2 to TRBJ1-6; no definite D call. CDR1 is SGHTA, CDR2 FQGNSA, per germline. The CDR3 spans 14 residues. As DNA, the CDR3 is TGTGCCAGCAGCTCCCTTTTTGCGGATTCATCCCTCCACTTT. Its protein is CASSSLFADSSLHF.

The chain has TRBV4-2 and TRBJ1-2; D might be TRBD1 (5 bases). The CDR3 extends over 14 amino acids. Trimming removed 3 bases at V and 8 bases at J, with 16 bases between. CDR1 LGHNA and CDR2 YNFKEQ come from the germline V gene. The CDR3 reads CASSQGGAGLGYTF. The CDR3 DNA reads TGTGCCAGCAGCCAGGGAGGGGCAGGGCTAGGCTACACCTTC.

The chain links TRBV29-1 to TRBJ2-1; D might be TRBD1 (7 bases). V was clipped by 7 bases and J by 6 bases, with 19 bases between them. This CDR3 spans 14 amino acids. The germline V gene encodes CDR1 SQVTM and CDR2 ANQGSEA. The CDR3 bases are TGCAGCGGAGCGACTCAGGGGGGCTCCAATGAGCAGTTCTTC. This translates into CSGATQGGSNEQFF.

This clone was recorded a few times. Written as DNA, the CDR3 is TGTGCCAGCAGAGATCCAGGCTCATATGGCTACACCTTC. Its translation: CASRDPGSYGYTF. This rearrangement joins TRBV6-5 to TRBJ1-2, with D uncertain. Germline-derived CDR1 and CDR2 are MNHEY and SVGAGI. V shed 6 bases and J shed 5 bases, with 13 bases lying between them. The CDR3 is 13 amino acids.

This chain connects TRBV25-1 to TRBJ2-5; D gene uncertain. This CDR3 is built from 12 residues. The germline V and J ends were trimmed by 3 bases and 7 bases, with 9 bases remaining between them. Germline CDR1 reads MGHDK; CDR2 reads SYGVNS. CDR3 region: CASSEPIGTQYF. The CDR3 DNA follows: TGTGCCAGCAGTGAGCCTATCGGGACCCAGTACTTC.

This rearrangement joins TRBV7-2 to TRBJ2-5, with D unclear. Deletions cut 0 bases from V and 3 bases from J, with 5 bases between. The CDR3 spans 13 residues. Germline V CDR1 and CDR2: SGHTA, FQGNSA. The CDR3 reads CASSLARKETQYF. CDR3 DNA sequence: TGTGCCAGCAGCTTAGCCAGGAAAGAGACCCAGTACTTC.

The CDR3 loop reads CASSFTGNLEKLFF. For the CDR3, the DNA is TGTGCCAGCAGCTTTACAGGGAACCTCGAAAAACTGTTTTTT. The chain has TRBV7-2 and TRBJ1-4, with a possible D match to TRBD1 (6 bases). V was clipped by 3 bases and J by 8 bases, with 13 bases between them. The CDR3 has 14 residues. Germline V gene sequence: CDR1 SGHTA, CDR2 FQGNSA.

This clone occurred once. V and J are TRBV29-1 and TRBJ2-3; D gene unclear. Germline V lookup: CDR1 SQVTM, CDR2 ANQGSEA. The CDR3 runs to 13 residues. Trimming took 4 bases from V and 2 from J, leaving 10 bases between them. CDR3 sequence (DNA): TGCAGCGTTGCGACTGATTCCACAGATACGCAGTATTTT. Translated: CSVATDSTDTQYF.

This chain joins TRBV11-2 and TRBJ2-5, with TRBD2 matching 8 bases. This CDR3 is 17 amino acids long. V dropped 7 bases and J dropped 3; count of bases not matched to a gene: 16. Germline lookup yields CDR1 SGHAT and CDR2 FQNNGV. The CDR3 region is CASTYYAGGGPKETQYF. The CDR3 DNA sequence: TGTGCCAGCACCTACTACGCCGGGGGGGGACCAAAAGAGACCCAGTACTTC.

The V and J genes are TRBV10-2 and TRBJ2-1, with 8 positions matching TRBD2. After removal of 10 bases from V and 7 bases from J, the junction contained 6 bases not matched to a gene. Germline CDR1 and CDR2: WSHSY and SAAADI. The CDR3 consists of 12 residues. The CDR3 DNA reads TGCGCCACATCGGGGGGGGTTAATGAGCAGTTCTTC. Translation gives CATSGGVNEQFF.

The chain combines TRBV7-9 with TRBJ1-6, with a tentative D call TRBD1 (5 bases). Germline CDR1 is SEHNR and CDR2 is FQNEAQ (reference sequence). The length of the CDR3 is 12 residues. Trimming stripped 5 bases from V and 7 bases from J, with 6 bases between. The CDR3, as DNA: TGTGCCAGCAGCCAGGGAAATTCACCCCTCCACTTT. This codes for CASSQGNSPLHF.

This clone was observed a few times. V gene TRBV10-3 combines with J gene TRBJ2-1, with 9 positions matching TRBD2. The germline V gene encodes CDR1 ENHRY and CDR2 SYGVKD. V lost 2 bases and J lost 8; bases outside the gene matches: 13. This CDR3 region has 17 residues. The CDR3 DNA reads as TGTGCCATCAGTGAGAGGGCGGAGGGACTAGCCCGACATGAGCAGTTCTTC. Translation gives CAISERAEGLARHEQFF.

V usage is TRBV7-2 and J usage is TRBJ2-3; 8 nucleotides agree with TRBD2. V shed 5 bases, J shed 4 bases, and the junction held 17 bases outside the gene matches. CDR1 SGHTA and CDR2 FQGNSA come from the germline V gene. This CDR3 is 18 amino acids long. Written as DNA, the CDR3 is TGTGCCAGCAGCCTTCTTGGCGCGATAGCGGGGTTGGCAGATACGCAGTATTTT. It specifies CASSLLGAIAGLADTQYF.

This CDR3 is CASSQDRGQPQHF. Here the CDR3 DNA reads TGTGCCAGCAGCCAAGACAGGGGGCAGCCCCAGCATTTT. The chain has TRBV4-2 and TRBJ1-5, with TRBD1 identical over 7 bases. This CDR3 comprises 13 residues. CDR1 and CDR2 from the germline V gene are LGHNA and YNFKEQ. J was trimmed by 7 bases and V by 0 bases; bases with no gene match: 0.

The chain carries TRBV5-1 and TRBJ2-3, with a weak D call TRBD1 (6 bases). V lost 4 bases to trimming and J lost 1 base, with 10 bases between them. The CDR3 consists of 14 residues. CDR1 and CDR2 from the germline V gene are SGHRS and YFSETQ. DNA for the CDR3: TGCGCCAGCAGCCTCCCAGGGGGCACAGATACGCAGTATTTT. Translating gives CASSLPGGTDTQYF.

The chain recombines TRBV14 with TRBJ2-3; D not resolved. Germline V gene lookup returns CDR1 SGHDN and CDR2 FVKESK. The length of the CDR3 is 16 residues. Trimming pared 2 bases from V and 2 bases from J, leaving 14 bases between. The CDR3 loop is CASSQSNLVATDTQYF. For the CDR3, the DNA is TGTGCCAGCAGCCAATCCAATCTAGTCGCCACAGATACGCAGTATTTT. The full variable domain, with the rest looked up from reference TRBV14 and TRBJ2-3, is EAGVTQFPSHSVIEKGQTVTLRCDPISGHDNLYWYRRVMGKEIKFLLHFVKESKQDESGMPNNRFLAERTGGTYSTLKVQPAELEDSGVYFCASSQSNLVATDTQYFGPGTRLTVL.

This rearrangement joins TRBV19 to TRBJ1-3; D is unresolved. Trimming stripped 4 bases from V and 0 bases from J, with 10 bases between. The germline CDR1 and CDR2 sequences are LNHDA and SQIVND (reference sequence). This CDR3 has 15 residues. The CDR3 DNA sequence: TGTGCCAGTAGTACGCAGGCGCCCTCTGGAAACACCATATATTTT. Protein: CASSTQAPSGNTIYF.